A selection of T cell receptor beta chains follows, all from one sample in a study. TCRdb processed the RT-PCR reads anew with MiXCR; each CDR3 protein has one entry. The sample lists more than 550,000 distinct CDR3 sequences, approximately 14% occurring once. The sequenced sample consisted of memory CD4+ T cells from blood. The receptors shown here come from a female donor in good health, serving as a healthy control. The CDR3 runs from the conserved cysteine through the conserved F or W. The D gene is left open where the match is weak. Size is omitted from some rows. Given values are once, few, many or a class for expanded clones.

D gene	clone size	V gene	J gene	CDR3 protein	CDR3 DNA
TRBD1	.	TRBV19	TRBJ1-5	CASSVTGGQGNQPQHF	TGTGCCAGTAGCGTCACAGGGGGTCAGGGCAATCAGCCCCAGCATTTT
TRBD1	few	TRBV7-2	TRBJ1-1	CASSFDGQGPKTFF	TGTGCCAGCAGCTTCGATGGACAGGGCCCGAAGACTTTCTTT
.	many	TRBV20-1	TRBJ2-7	CSASSTGNMIYEQYF	TGCAGTGCCAGCTCTACCGGGAACATGATCTACGAGCAGTACTTC
.	few	TRBV12-3/TRBV12-4	TRBJ1-3	CASRRAGAGNTIYF	TGTGCCAGCAGACGAGCCGGTGCTGGAAACACCATATATTTT
.	many	TRBV29-1	TRBJ2-5	CSIWKETQYF	TGCAGCATCTGGAAAGAGACCCAGTACTTC
.	.	TRBV3-1	TRBJ2-3	CASSRQYF	TGTGCCAGCAGCCGGCAGTATTTT
TRBD2	few	TRBV6-1	TRBJ2-1	CASSPLAGELATGSYNEQFF	TGTGCCAGCAGTCCCCTAGCGGGAGAACTTGCAACTGGCTCCTACAATGAGCAGTTCTTC
.	many	TRBV20-1	TRBJ2-7	CSARAQSSYEQYF	TGCAGTGCTAGAGCTCAGAGCTCCTACGAGCAGTACTTC
.	.	TRBV10-3	TRBJ2-3	CAIQGTDTQYF	TGTGCCATCCAGGGTACAGATACGCAGTATTTT
TRBD2	.	TRBV20-1	TRBJ2-7	CSAVRDGGSYEQYF	TGCAGTGCCGTGCGGGACGGGGGGTCCTACGAGCAGTACTTC
.	.	TRBV29-1	TRBJ2-1	CSVEGGRKTDSYNEQFF	TGCAGCGTTGAAGGAGGGCGTAAGACGGACTCCTACAATGAGCAGTTCTTC
.	.	TRBV5-4	TRBJ1-4	CASSSEKDGKGLFF	TGTGCCAGCAGCTCCGAAAAGGACGGAAAGGGACTGTTTTTT
TRBD1	.	TRBV20-1	TRBJ2-7	CSAIITGGYEQYF	TGCAGTGCGATTATAACAGGGGGCTACGAGCAGTACTTC
TRBD2	.	TRBV7-2	TRBJ2-2	CASSRRSGNVVSGELFF	TGTGCCAGCAGCCGACGTAGCGGGAATGTAGTCTCCGGGGAGCTGTTTTTT
.	.	TRBV20-1	TRBJ2-1	CSATSGLRSYNEQFF	TGCAGTGCTACTTCAGGGTTGAGGTCCTACAATGAGCAGTTCTTC
TRBD1	.	TRBV2	TRBJ2-5	CASSEERTGGETQYF	TGTGCCAGCAGTGAAGAAAGGACAGGGGGGGAGACCCAGTACTTC
TRBD1	.	TRBV28	TRBJ1-6	CASSLRTGGINSPLHF	TGTGCCAGCAGTTTACGGACAGGGGGTATAAATTCACCCCTCCACTTT
TRBD2	.	TRBV7-2	TRBJ2-2	CASSPITSGLNTGELFF	TGTGCCAGCAGCCCGATAACTAGCGGGCTGAACACCGGGGAGCTGTTTTTT
.	many	TRBV20-1	TRBJ2-7	CSARPGDLGLYEQYF	TGCAGTGCTAGACCAGGGGACCTCGGACTTTACGAGCAGTACTTC
.	few	TRBV7-2	TRBJ1-2	CASSLMVRGYTF	TGTGCCAGCAGCCTCATGGTTCGTGGCTACACCTTC
.	many	TRBV5-5	TRBJ1-1	CASSFDLDTEAFF	TGTGCCAGCAGCTTCGACTTGGACACTGAAGCTTTCTTT
.	few	TRBV12-3/TRBV12-4	TRBJ2-1	CASSLTLAPREQFF	TGTGCCAGCAGTTTAACCCTAGCACCACGCGAGCAGTTCTTC
TRBD2	.	TRBV7-2	TRBJ2-7	CASKNGGYEQYF	TGTGCCAGCAAAAACGGGGGGTACGAGCAGTACTTC
TRBD1	.	TRBV12-3/TRBV12-4	TRBJ2-7	CASSLTAGQGRHEQYF	TGTGCCAGCAGTTTAACTGCGGGACAGGGGAGACACGAGCAGTACTTC
.	.	TRBV15	TRBJ2-3	CATAGTLYTDTQYF	TGTGCCACCGCCGGGACTCTTTACACAGATACGCAGTATTTT
TRBD2	.	TRBV12-3/TRBV12-4	TRBJ2-1	CASSFRGTNNEQFF	TGTGCCAGCAGTTTCCGCGGGACTAACAATGAGCAGTTCTTC
.	few	TRBV4-3	TRBJ1-1	CASSQEVGFTGITEAFF	TGCGCCAGCAGCCAAGAAGTGGGTTTTACAGGGATCACTGAAGCTTTCTTT
.	.	TRBV10-3	TRBJ2-7	CAISTGILNYEQYF	TGTGCCATCAGTACCGGGATCCTCAACTACGAGCAGTACTTC
.	many	TRBV12-3/TRBV12-4	TRBJ1-5	CASSFGGSQPQHF	TGTGCCAGCAGTTTTGGCGGGTCTCAGCCCCAGCATTTT